This T cell receptor beta chain emerged from a study of Ad26.COV2.S vaccination and SARS-CoV-2 variants (dated by TCRdb to 2020 to 2022). Some background on the complete study: Donors in the vaccine arm were drawn from COV1001, a phase I-IIa trial of Ad26.COV2.S in healthy adults that was multicentre, randomized, double-blind and placebo-controlled. Ad26.COV2.S was administered intramuscularly at 5 x 10^10 or 1 x 10^11 viral particles, either as a single shot or as two shots given 56 days apart. TCRbeta repertoire sequencing was used to assess the specificity and breadth of SARS-CoV-2-reactive T cell receptors after Ad26.COV2.S vaccination. A total of approximately 32 samples were included in the TCR-sequenced set, comprising some 20 Ad26.COV2.S vaccine recipients, 5 placebo recipients and 8 SARS-CoV-2 convalescent individuals. Participants in the trial were split at random into five groups of five each, receiving low-dose or high-dose Ad26.COV2.S once or twice, or else placebo on both occasions. Blinding of investigators to trial group allocation was maintained during experiments and outcome assessment. What the authors observed across the whole study: It was noted by the authors that total T cell responses may have been underestimated by the TCR breadth and depth analyses. Spike-specific TCR breadth was higher in Ad26.COV2.S recipients than in placebo recipients (P = 0.0014). The study was not powered for comparison of responses between vaccine doses or regimens. Substantial breadth of spike-specific CD8+ and CD4+ T cell responses was reported after vaccination. Non-spike TCR breadth was comparable between vaccine and placebo recipients, consistent with the vaccine containing only spike.

This specimen's treatment or condition label, interpreted: about 20 received Ad26.COV2.S at low or high dose, single or two shots; roughly 5 received placebo; per-sample allocation not given. For vaccine and placebo recipients, the sequenced repertoires came from samples collected on day 63 after the first injection. Cohort 1b enrolled about two dozen adults aged 18-55 years at a single site in Boston, USA, between 29 July and 7 August 2020. Ad26.COV2.S was a replication-incompetent adenovirus type 26 vector that expressed a prefusion-stabilized SARS-CoV-2 spike protein derived from the original Wuhan strain. The immunoSEQ Assay was used to sequence TCRbeta CDR3 regions. After extraction, genomic DNA underwent amplification by bias-controlled multiplex PCR, followed by high-throughput sequencing. The original methods were these. To quantify the absolute abundance of every unique TCRbeta CDR3 region, sequences were collapsed and filtered. T cell fraction was estimated by normalizing TCRbeta template counts to usable DNA, which was measured by amplifying reference genes present in all nucleated cells. Repertoire TCRs were annotated as SARS-CoV-2-specific by exact matching of V gene, CDR3 amino acid sequence and J gene to a known reactive TCR set. The reference SARS-CoV-2 TCR set was derived from MIRA and filtered for enrichment in COVID-19-positive ImmuneCODE repertoires, a step that removed public or cross-reactive TCRs. Based on the MIRA antigens, annotated TCRs were further analysed at the level of specific ORF or position within ORF. Breadth was defined as annotated unique rearrangements over total unique productive rearrangements; depth was the summed frequency of those rearrangements. Group comparisons of TCR breadth used two-sided Wilcoxon rank-sum tests. Sourced from immuneACCESS, this table was stored by TCRdb with only in-frame sequences that have V and J called. A share of the clones is absent; for the studies checked, an unresolved V gene accounts for under half, and the remainder has no known explanation. That table is the source of V, J and clone size, and D and trimming were worked out from the DNA. This sample gives more than 300,000 clones in total; approximately 86% of them show up just once. Roughly 2.1% of the sample lies in the top ten.

Worth noting for this clone: The clone's antigen remains unknown. Base qualities are not recorded, but no much larger clone differs from it by a single base.

Trimming takes 2 bases off V and 1 base off J; junction bases not matched to a gene: 9. The CDR3 contains 17 residues, cysteine and phenylalanine counted. Just CDR3 DNA is preserved here, 51 bases in frame from base 1. CDR1 and CDR2 are read off the germline V gene (reference sequence) as LGHDT and YNNKEL. The sequenced sample was peripheral blood, obtained in a trial of Ad26.COV2.S vaccine versus placebo. The TCR comes from a person between 18 and 59 years old who received the Ad26.COV2.S COVID-19 vaccine or a placebo. Rearrangement joined TRBV3-1 (or the pseudogene TRBV3-2) to TRBJ1-1; TRBD1 matches 8 bases in the middle. The CDR3 protein: CASSQPTGQGPNTEAFF. The nucleotide sequence reads TGTGCCAGCAGCCAACCCACCGGACAGGGCCCGAACACTGAAGCTTTCTTT.